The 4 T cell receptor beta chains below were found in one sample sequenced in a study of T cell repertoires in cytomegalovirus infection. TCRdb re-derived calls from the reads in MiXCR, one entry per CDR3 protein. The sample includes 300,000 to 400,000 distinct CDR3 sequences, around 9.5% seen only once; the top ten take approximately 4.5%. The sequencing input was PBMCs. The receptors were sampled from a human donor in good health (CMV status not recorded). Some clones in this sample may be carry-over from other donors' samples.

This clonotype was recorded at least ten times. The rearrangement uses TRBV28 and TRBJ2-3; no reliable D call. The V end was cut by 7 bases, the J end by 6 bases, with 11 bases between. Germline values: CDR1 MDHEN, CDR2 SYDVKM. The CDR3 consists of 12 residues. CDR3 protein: CASITLGDTQYF. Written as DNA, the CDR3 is TGTGCCAGCATAACTTTGGGGGATACGCAGTATTTT.

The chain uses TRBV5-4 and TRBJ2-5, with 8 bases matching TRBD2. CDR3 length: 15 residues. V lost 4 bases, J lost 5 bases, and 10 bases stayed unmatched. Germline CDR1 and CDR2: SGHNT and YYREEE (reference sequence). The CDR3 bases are TGTGCCAGCAGCACCTCCGGGACTAGGGGGGAGACCCAGTACTTC. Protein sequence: CASSTSGTRGETQYF.

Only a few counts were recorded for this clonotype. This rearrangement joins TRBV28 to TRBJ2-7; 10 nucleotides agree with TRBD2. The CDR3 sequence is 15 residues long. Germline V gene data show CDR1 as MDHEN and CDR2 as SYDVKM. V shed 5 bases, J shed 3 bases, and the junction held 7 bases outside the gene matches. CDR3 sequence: CASSRRASGSYEQYF. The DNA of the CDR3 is TGTGCCAGCAGTCGGAGGGCTAGCGGGAGCTACGAGCAGTACTTC. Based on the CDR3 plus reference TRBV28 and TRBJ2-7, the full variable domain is DVKVTQSSRYLVKRTGEKVFLECVQDMDHENMFWYRQDPGLGLRLIYFSYDVKMKEKGDIPEGYSVSREKKERFSLILESASTNQTSMYLCASSRRASGSYEQYFGPGTRLTVT.

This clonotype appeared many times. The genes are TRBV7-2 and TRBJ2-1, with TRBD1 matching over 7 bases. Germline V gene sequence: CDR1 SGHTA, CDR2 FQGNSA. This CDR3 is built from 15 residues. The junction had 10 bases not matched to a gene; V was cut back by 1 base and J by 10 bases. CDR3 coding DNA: TGTGCCAGCAGCTTAGACAGGGGTCCAACTAGGGAGCAGTTCTTC. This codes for CASSLDRGPTREQFF. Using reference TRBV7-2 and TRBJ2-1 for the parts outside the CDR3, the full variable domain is GAGVSQSPSNKVTEKGKDVELRCDPISGHTALYWYRQSLGQGLEFLIYFQGNSAPDKSGLPSDRFSAERTGGSVSTLTIQRTQQEDSAVYLCASSLDRGPTREQFFGPGTRLTVL.